These 17 T cell receptor beta chains were all obtained from the same sample, sequenced in a study of blood T cell repertoires in COVID-19. Sequencing was performed with immunoSEQ multiplex PCR; in TCRdb, only in-frame clones are kept and a portion is missing. Of approximately 68,000 clones listed, around nine tenths were seen once; the top ten hold approximately 3%. Input material: peripheral blood. Receptors were obtained from a man in his 70s with active or convalescent COVID-19.

As DNA, the CDR3 is TGTGCCAGCAGTTTTGGACTAGCGGGAGGCTACGAGCAGTACTTC. Its translation: CASSFGLAGGYEQYF. This chain connects TRBV2 to TRBJ2-7; TRBD2 matches at 14 bases. V trimming: 5 bases; J trimming: 3 bases; junction bases outside the gene matches: 3. Germline values: CDR1 SNHLY, CDR2 FYNNEI. The CDR3 loop spans 15 amino acids.

The genes are TRBV2 and TRBJ2-1; 10 positions agree with TRBD2. Trimming removed 6 bases from V and 4 bases from J; junction bases left unmatched: 9. This CDR3 is 16 amino acids long. CDR1 and CDR2 (germline): SNHLY, FYNNEI. This CDR3 is CASRGSSGRRYNEQFF. As DNA, the CDR3 is TGTGCCAGCAGGGGAAGTAGCGGGAGGCGTTACAATGAGCAGTTCTTC.

This chain joins TRBV3-1 (or the pseudogene TRBV3-2) and TRBJ2-2; TRBD2 aligns across 12 bases. The CDR3 totals 16 residues. Germline CDR1 LGHDT, CDR2 YNNKEL (reference sequence). Losses at the gene ends were 4 bases for V and 6 bases for J; bases not matched to a gene: 6. The CDR3 region has the DNA TGTGCCAGCAGCCCTCTCCTAGCGGGGGGGCCCGGGGAGCTGTTTTTT. Protein product: CASSPLLAGGPGELFF.

DNA of the CDR3: TGTGCCAGCAGCCGTTACAATCAGCCCCAGCATTTT. It encodes CASSRYNQPQHF. The chain links TRBV7-2 to TRBJ1-5, with D unresolved. From germline, CDR1 is SGHTA and CDR2 FQGNSA. V lost 5 bases, J lost 3 bases, and 5 bases lay in between. The CDR3 is made up of 12 amino acids.

The J gene is TRBJ2-7, the V gene TRBV10-2; D may be TRBD1 (6 bases). The V end was cut by 0 bases, the J end by 1 base, with 13 bases between. Looked up from germline, CDR1 is WSHSY and CDR2 is SAAADI. The CDR3 consists of 16 residues. The CDR3 protein is CASSESRAGASYEQYF. The CDR3 coding sequence is TGCGCCAGCAGTGAGTCTCGGGCAGGGGCTTCCTACGAGCAGTACTTC.

This clone was counted between two and nine times. This chain links TRBV7-9 with TRBJ2-3; TRBD1 might be the D (6 bases). Germline CDR1 and CDR2: SEHNR and FQNEAQ (reference sequence). V lost 0 bases and J lost 11, with 15 bases in between. The CDR3 is 14 residues long. CDR3 in DNA: TGTGCCAGCAGCTTAGCGTCTTTATGGGGGCTGCAGTATTTT. This encodes CASSLASLWGLQYF.

The V call is TRBV3-1 (or the pseudogene TRBV3-2), the J call TRBJ1-2; perhaps TRBD1 as D (6 bases). The germline V gene has CDR1 LGHDT and CDR2 YNNKEL (reference sequence). The CDR3 totals 14 residues. V lost 2 bases to trimming and J lost 8 bases, with 15 bases between them. The CDR3 nucleotides read TGTGCCAGCAGCCAAAATCCGACAGGTCCGGGCTACACCTTC. Translating it yields CASSQNPTGPGYTF.

The genes are TRBV19 and TRBJ2-3; 9 bases are a match to TRBD2. This CDR3 is built from 15 residues. Germline-derived CDR1 and CDR2 are LNHDA and SQIVND (reference sequence). Germline trimming cut 5 bases from V and 4 bases from J; bases unmatched to any gene: 7. In DNA, the CDR3 is TGTGCCAGTAGTGTCGGCGGGGGGGCCCCAGATACGCAGTATTTT. Residues: CASSVGGGAPDTQYF.

J is TRBJ1-5 and V is TRBV7-9; no reliable D call. CDR1 is SEHNR, CDR2 FQNEAQ, per germline (reference sequence). With 4 bases removed from V and 6 bases from J, the gap between germline ends came to 7 bases. The CDR3 length is 12 residues. The CDR3 DNA is TGTGCCAGCAGCTCCGAGGGTCAGCCCCAGCATTTT. This translates into CASSSEGQPQHF.

The gene calls are TRBV7-2 and TRBJ2-7; 12 nucleotides agree with TRBD2. CDR1 is SGHTA and CDR2 is FQGNSA in the germline V gene. The CDR3 spans 18 residues. J gave up 4 bases and V 5 bases, and 15 bases lay outside the gene matches. CDR3 loop: CASSHGNLAGGLRYEQYF. The CDR3 DNA sequence: TGTGCCAGCAGCCATGGGAACCTAGCGGGAGGGTTGAGGTACGAGCAGTACTTC.

This rearrangement joins TRBV21-1 to TRBJ1-5. TRBV21-1 is described as a pseudogene. CDR3 length: 16 amino acids. The CDR3: CASSKVSEDSNQPQHF. For the CDR3, the DNA is TGTGCCAGCAGCAAAGTATCGGAGGATAGCAATCAGCCCCAGCATTTT.

This chain links TRBV7-3 with TRBJ2-1; D is undetermined. Trimming shortened V by 4 bases and J by 6 bases, and 10 bases separated the two germline ends. Germline V gene lookup returns CDR1 SGHTA and CDR2 FQGTGA. The CDR3 runs 13 residues. The CDR3 spells CASSSGPVNEQFF. CDR3 DNA: TGTGCCAGCAGCTCCGGTCCCGTCAATGAGCAGTTCTTC.

The chain has TRBV7-6 and TRBJ2-3; 11 bases agree with TRBD2. CDR3 size: 18 residues. CDR1 is SGHVS and CDR2 is FNYEAQ in the germline V gene. V shed 5 bases and J 0 bases; nucleotides not matched to a gene: 10. Here the CDR3 reads CASSKMGLAATSTDTQYF. The CDR3 DNA sequence: TGTGCCAGCAGCAAAATGGGACTAGCGGCCACTAGCACAGATACGCAGTATTTT.

V and J are TRBV5-1 and TRBJ2-3; D is possibly TRBD1 (5 bases). This CDR3 spans 18 amino acids. Trimming shortened V by 0 bases and J by 1 base, and 18 bases separated the two germline ends. Per germline, CDR1 SGHRS and CDR2 YFSETQ. The CDR3 loop is CASSLGLGVIRGTDTQYF. In DNA form, the CDR3 reads TGCGCCAGCAGCTTGGGGCTAGGGGTGATAAGAGGCACAGATACGCAGTATTTT.

The chain couples TRBV4-1 to TRBJ2-1; D is possibly TRBD1 (6 bases). Trimming removed 0 bases from V and 3 bases from J, with 12 bases in between. Germline V gene sequence: CDR1 MGHRA, CDR2 YSYEKL. This CDR3 spans 16 amino acids. The CDR3 loop reads CASSQDFQGYYNEQFF. CDR3 bases: TGCGCCAGCAGCCAAGATTTTCAGGGGTACTACAATGAGCAGTTCTTC.

The chain recombines TRBV29-1 with TRBJ2-7; 8 bases align to TRBD1. This CDR3 spans 12 amino acids. J gave up 3 bases and V 5 bases, and 3 bases lay outside the gene matches. CDR1 and CDR2 (germline): SQVTM, ANQGSEA. The CDR3 sequence is CSVSGQGYEQYF. The DNA for the CDR3 is TGCAGCGTTTCCGGACAGGGCTACGAGCAGTACTTC.

This clone was observed many times. The chain carries TRBV2 and TRBJ1-2; TRBD1 might be the D (5 bases). Germline V gene sequence: CDR1 SNHLY, CDR2 FYNNEI. With 7 bases removed from V and 1 base from J, the gap between germline ends came to 13 bases. CDR3 length equals 14 residues. CDR3 sequence (DNA): TGTGCCAGCATCCCAGACAGAAATAACTATGGCTACACCTTC. Protein sequence: CASIPDRNNYGYTF.